Below are 7 T cell receptor beta chains sequenced from a single sample in a study of OX40 agonist ivuxolimab in advanced cancers. Generated by immunoSEQ multiplex PCR, the TCRdb table keeps only in-frame clones and is missing some. The table includes tens of thousands of clones, approximately 87% detected once. Sequenced material: CD4+ or CD8+ T cells sorted from blood, taken in a trial of the OX40 agonist ivuxolimab. The receptor set was obtained from an adult with an advanced solid tumor such as melanoma, head and neck, liver or kidney cancer.

The rearrangement joins TRBV6-4 to TRBJ1-1, with unresolved D. The CDR3 loop spans 17 amino acids. The V and J ends lost 2 bases and 1 base respectively, with 17 bases between them. Germline CDR1 MRHNA, CDR2 SNTAGT. This chain's CDR3 is CASSDLLDRAPNTEAFF. The CDR3 DNA reads as TGTGCCAGCAGTGACCTTTTGGACCGAGCTCCGAACACTGAAGCTTTCTTT.

The chain joins TRBV30 to TRBJ1-4; TRBD1 is a possible D gene (5 bases). CDR1 is GTSNPN, CDR2 SVGIG, per germline (reference sequence). Trimming shortened V by 0 bases and J by 0 bases, and 11 bases separated the two germline ends. This CDR3 has 16 amino acids. The CDR3, as DNA: TGTGCCTGGAGTGTACTGACAGACACAACTAATGAAAAACTGTTTTTT. The encoded protein is CAWSVLTDTTNEKLFF.

The V call is TRBV6-6, the J call TRBJ1-4; a weak D match, TRBD1 (5 bases). CDR1 MNHNY and CDR2 SVGAGI come from the germline V gene (reference sequence). This CDR3 has 15 amino acids. Trimming removed 3 bases at V and 8 bases at J, with 16 bases between. CDR3 coding DNA: TGTGCCAGCAGTTATTCTTGGCAGGGCACCGAAAAACTGTTTTTT. Translation: CASSYSWQGTEKLFF.

The V gene is TRBV5-6, the J gene TRBJ1-6, with TRBD1 matching over 9 bases. V shed 0 bases and J 7 bases; nucleotides not matched to a gene: 2. Germline CDR1 SGHDT, CDR2 YYEEEE. This CDR3 has 15 amino acids. The CDR3, as DNA: TGTGCCAGCAGCTTGGGGACAGGGGTCAATTCACCCCTCCACTTT. Translated, it gives CASSLGTGVNSPLHF.

The rearrangement links TRBV7-9 to TRBJ1-2, with a weak D call TRBD1 (5 bases). Germline V gene data show CDR1 as SEHNR and CDR2 as FQNEAQ (reference sequence). V was shortened by 5 bases and J by 4 bases, with 20 bases between the two germline ends. The CDR3 length is 16 residues. The chain's CDR3 is CASSTRSTQGFYGYTF. For the CDR3, the DNA is TGTGCCAGCAGCACCCGCTCCACTCAGGGATTCTATGGCTACACCTTC.

The rearrangement links TRBV11-2 to TRBJ2-7; D is tentatively TRBD1 or TRBD2 (5 bases each). Germline-derived CDR1 and CDR2 are SGHAT and FQNNGV. This CDR3 region has 13 residues. Trimming removed 5 bases from V and 2 bases from J, with 10 bases in between. CDR3 sequence (DNA): TGTGCCAGCAGCAGGGACGAGACCTACGAGCAGTACTTC. Its protein product is CASSRDETYEQYF.

V and J are TRBV2 and TRBJ2-1, with D possibly being TRBD2 (5 bases). The length of the CDR3 is 13 residues. The V end lost 4 bases, the J end lost 5 bases, and 9 bases lay between the germline ends. Looked up from germline, CDR1 is SNHLY and CDR2 is FYNNEI. The CDR3 DNA follows: TGTGCCAGCAGTGTGATAGCGAACAATGAGCAGTTCTTC. Translation: CASSVIANNEQFF.